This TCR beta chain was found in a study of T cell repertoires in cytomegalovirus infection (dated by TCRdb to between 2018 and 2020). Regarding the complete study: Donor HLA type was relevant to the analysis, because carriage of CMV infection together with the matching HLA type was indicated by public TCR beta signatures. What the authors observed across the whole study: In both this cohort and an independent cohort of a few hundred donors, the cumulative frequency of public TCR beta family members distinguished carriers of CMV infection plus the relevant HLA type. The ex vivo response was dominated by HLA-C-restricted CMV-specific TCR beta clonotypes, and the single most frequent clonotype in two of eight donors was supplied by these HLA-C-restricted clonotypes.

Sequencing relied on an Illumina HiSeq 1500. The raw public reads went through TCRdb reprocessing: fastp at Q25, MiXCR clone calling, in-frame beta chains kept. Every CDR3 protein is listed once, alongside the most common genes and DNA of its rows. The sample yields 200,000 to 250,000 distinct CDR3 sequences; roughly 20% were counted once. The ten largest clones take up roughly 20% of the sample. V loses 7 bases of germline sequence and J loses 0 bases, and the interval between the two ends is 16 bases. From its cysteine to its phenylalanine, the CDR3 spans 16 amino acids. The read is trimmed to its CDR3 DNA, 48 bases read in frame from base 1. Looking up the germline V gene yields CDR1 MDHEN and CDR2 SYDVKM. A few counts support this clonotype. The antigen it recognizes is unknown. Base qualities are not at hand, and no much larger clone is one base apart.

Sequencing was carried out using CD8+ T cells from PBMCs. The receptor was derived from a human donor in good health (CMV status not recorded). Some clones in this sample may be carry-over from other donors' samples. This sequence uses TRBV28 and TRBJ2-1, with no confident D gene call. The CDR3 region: CASTPLAVSSYNEQFF. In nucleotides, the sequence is TGTGCCAGCACTCCTCTGGCGGTGAGCTCCTACAATGAGCAGTTCTTC. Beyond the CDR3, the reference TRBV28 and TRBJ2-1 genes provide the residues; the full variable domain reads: DVKVTQSSRYLVKRTGEKVFLECVQDMDHENMFWYRQDPGLGLRLIYFSYDVKMKEKGDIPEGYSVSREKKERFSLILESASTNQTSMYLCASTPLAVSSYNEQFFGPGTRLTVL.